The clone carrying this TCR beta chain was recorded at least ten times. Its antigen is currently unknown. The read terminates 3 residues ahead of where the CDR3 ends, so the germline J gene completes it. This entry belongs to a study of T cell clonality in common variable immunodeficiency. Study results and limitations: Links between repertoire features and CVID complications were heterogeneity-limited. Compared with controls, CVID subjects had fewer shared TCRbeta clones. Common variable immunodeficiency TCR beta sequences reportedly had fewer deletions and N-nucleotide insertions.

The CDR3 is 13 amino acids. V lost 0 bases, J lost 8 bases, and 9 bases lay in between. CDR1 and CDR2 from the germline V gene are SGHDT and YYEEEE. Using immunoSEQ multiplex PCR, the repertoire was profiled, and TCRdb retains in-frame clones only, with some absent. Observed in the sample are around 42,000 clones, none of them singletons. The TCR comes from a person aged 18-69 years in good health. Material for sequencing was peripheral blood mononuclear cells. The chain joins TRBV5-6 to TRBJ1-5; D ambiguous. The CDR3: CASSLGPREPQHF. The CDR3 bases that were read are TGTGCCAGCAGCTTGGGGCCGCGGGAGCCC.